These 20 T cell receptor beta chains were sequenced from one sample in a study of blood T cell repertoires in COVID-19. Libraries were prepared by immunoSEQ multiplex PCR; TCRdb keeps only in-frame clonotypes and omits some of them. The data hold more than 120,000 clones, with about 89% observed a single time. Sequenced material: peripheral blood. Receptors originate from a man in his fifties or sixties who had recovered from COVID-19.

In its sample, this clone was seen once. The chain uses TRBV4-3 and TRBJ1-6, with 9 bases that match TRBD1. The J segment lost 6 bases and the V segment lost 2 bases, leaving 5 bases of the junction unmatched. The CDR3 contains 16 residues. CDR1 is LGHNA, CDR2 YSLEER, per germline. Written as DNA, the CDR3 is TGCGCCAGCAGCCAACGCCGGGACAGGGTTAATTCACCCCTCCACTTT. As protein: CASSQRRDRVNSPLHF.

In this sample, this clone turned up once. The rearrangement uses TRBV5-5 and TRBJ1-5; possibly TRBD1 for D (5 bases). Germline-derived CDR1 and CDR2 are SGHKS and YYEKEE (reference sequence). The CDR3 covers 14 residues. Trimming shortened V by 3 bases and J by 5 bases, and 12 bases separated the two germline ends. CDR3: CASSYGAEHQPQHF. The CDR3 region has the DNA TGTGCCAGCAGCTATGGGGCAGAACATCAGCCCCAGCATTTT. Drawing the rest from reference TRBV5-5 and TRBJ1-5, the complete variable domain is DAGVTQSPTHLIKTRGQQVTLRCSPISGHKSVSWYQQVLGQGPQFIFQYYEKEERGRGNFPDRFSARQFPNYSSELNVNALLLGDSALYLCASSYGAEHQPQHFGDGTRLSIL.

The V and J genes are TRBV7-2 and TRBJ2-6, with 7 bases lining up with TRBD1. CDR1 and CDR2 (germline): SGHTA, FQGNSA. CDR3 length: 18 amino acids. V shed 4 bases, J shed 2 bases, and the junction held 11 bases outside the gene matches. This chain's CDR3 is CASSYGQDTTTGANVLTF. The CDR3 coding sequence is TGTGCCAGCAGCTACGGACAGGATACAACCACTGGGGCCAACGTCCTGACTTTC.

The chain couples TRBV6-5 to TRBJ1-3; TRBD1 matches at 7 bases. The CDR3 has 14 residues. The germline V gene has CDR1 MNHEY and CDR2 SVGAGI. V dropped 8 bases and J dropped 2; count of bases not matched to a gene: 6. Written as DNA, the CDR3 is TGTGCCAGCCGCAGACAGGGCACTGGAAACACCATATATTTT. It encodes CASRRQGTGNTIYF.

The chain uses TRBV27 and TRBJ1-1; tentatively, D is TRBD1 (6 bases). Looked up from germline, CDR1 is MNHEY and CDR2 is SMNVEV (reference sequence). Trimming took 5 bases from V and 1 from J, leaving 8 bases between them. CDR3 length: 13 amino acids. The CDR3 here is CASSQDRNTEAFF. DNA of the CDR3: TGTGCCAGCAGTCAGGACAGGAACACTGAAGCTTTCTTT.

The chain employs TRBV7-2 and TRBJ2-7, with 9 bases that match TRBD2. Germline V gives CDR1 SGHTA, CDR2 FQGNSA. This CDR3 has 16 residues. The V and J ends lost 4 bases and 0 bases, in that order; junction bases with no gene match: 7. The CDR3, as DNA: TGTGCCAGCAGCTATACCGGGACTAGCAACTCCTACGAGCAGTACTTC. Translation gives CASSYTGTSNSYEQYF.

The CDR3 region is CASSQTPGGSGANVLTF. CDR3 in DNA: TGTGCCAGCAGCCAAACTCCAGGGGGCTCTGGGGCCAACGTCCTGACTTTC. The chain joins TRBV3-1 (or the pseudogene TRBV3-2) to TRBJ2-6; 7 nucleotides align to TRBD1. The CDR3 sequence is 17 residues long. From germline, CDR1 is LGHDT and CDR2 YNNKEL (reference sequence). Trimming removed 2 bases from V and 0 bases from J; junction bases left unmatched: 4.

This chain joins TRBV25-1 and TRBJ1-1; 9 bases map to TRBD1. Trimming cost V 5 bases and J 0 bases; bases outside gene matches: 13. Germline lookup yields CDR1 MGHDK and CDR2 SYGVNS. The CDR3 contains 18 residues. Written as DNA, the CDR3 is TGTGCCAGCAGTCCAATCTTCGGGACAGGGACCATGAACACTGAAGCTTTCTTT. Translation gives CASSPIFGTGTMNTEAFF.

V usage is TRBV2 and J usage is TRBJ1-2; 11 nucleotides agree with TRBD1. V was clipped by 5 bases and J by 6 bases; unmatched bases: 5. Germline CDR1 SNHLY, CDR2 FYNNEI. The CDR3 runs 14 residues. The CDR3 DNA follows: TGTGCCAGCAGTTGGACAGGGGGCGTCGATGGCTACACCTTC. It is translated as CASSWTGGVDGYTF.

The genes are TRBV6-5 and TRBJ1-5; D unresolved. The germline V and J ends were trimmed by 8 bases and 4 bases, with 9 bases remaining between them. In germline, CDR1 is MNHEY, CDR2 SVGAGI. This CDR3 has 12 amino acids. In nucleotides, the CDR3 is TGTGCCAGCGGCCAGAGGAATCAGCCCCAGCATTTT. This encodes CASGQRNQPQHF.

The J gene is TRBJ1-2, the V gene TRBV30, with 8 bases fitting TRBD1. Trimming cost V 6 bases and J 5 bases; bases outside gene matches: 14. The CDR3 is 15 amino acids. Per the germline V gene, CDR1 is GTSNPN and CDR2 is SVGIG (reference sequence). DNA of the CDR3: TGTGCCTGTTCCCTCGGACAGGGTATCACGTATGGCTACACCTTC. Its protein is CACSLGQGITYGYTF.

Turning to this clone: This same CDR3 is encoded by further DNA sequences in the sample. The chain carries TRBV4-3 and TRBJ1-1, with D unclear. Germline V gene sequence: CDR1 LGHNA, CDR2 YSLEER. The ends were cut back, 0 bases at V and 5 bases at J, with 7 bases in the middle. The CDR3 loop spans 13 amino acids. The DNA for the CDR3 is TGCGCCAGCAGCCAAGATCGCGGGACTGAAGCTTTCTTT. Residues: CASSQDRGTEAFF.

The chain carries TRBV9 and TRBJ1-1, with 9 bases aligning to TRBD1. Germline V gene lookup returns CDR1 SGDLS and CDR2 YYNGEE. V lost 0 bases, J lost 5 bases, and 5 bases stayed unmatched. The CDR3 contains 15 residues. The CDR3 is CASSVETGGSTEAFF. The CDR3 nucleotides are TGTGCCAGCAGCGTAGAAACAGGGGGCAGTACTGAAGCTTTCTTT.

The J gene is TRBJ1-5, the V gene TRBV1; the D segment call TRBD1 is taken from the table without a DNA check. TRBV1 is a recognized pseudogene. The CDR3 consists of 15 residues. CDR3 loop: CTSSPNRQGNQPQHF. For the CDR3, the DNA is TGCACCAGCAGCCCCAATAGACAGGGAAATCAGCCCCAGCATTTT.

V usage is TRBV15 and J usage is TRBJ1-5; 8 nucleotides line up with TRBD1. J was trimmed by 3 bases and V by 0 bases; bases with no gene match: 7. This CDR3 region has 17 residues. The germline V gene has CDR1 LNHNV and CDR2 YYDKDF (reference sequence). This CDR3 is CATSRDRTGIDNQPQHF. CDR3 nucleotides: TGTGCCACCAGCAGAGATCGGACAGGGATCGACAATCAGCCCCAGCATTTT.

The chain has TRBV3-1 (or the pseudogene TRBV3-2) and TRBJ1-2; 8 bases match TRBD1. Germline V CDR1 and CDR2: LGHDT, YNNKEL (reference sequence). This CDR3 has 14 residues. The J segment lost 4 bases and the V segment lost 4 bases, leaving 5 bases of the junction unmatched. CDR3 nucleotide sequence: TGTGCCAGCAGCCGCCAGGACAGGGTCTATGGCTACACCTTC. Its protein product is CASSRQDRVYGYTF.

This clone was observed a few times. At the DNA level, this CDR3 is encoded by other sequences in the same sample as well. CDR3 protein: CSARRGGEQYF. The CDR3, as DNA: TGCAGTGCTAGAAGGGGGGGCGAGCAGTACTTC. V usage is TRBV20-1 and J usage is TRBJ2-7, with D tentatively TRBD2 (7 bases). The CDR3 consists of 11 residues. V was trimmed by 2 bases and J by 6 bases, leaving 8 bases between them. The germline CDR1 and CDR2 sequences are DFQATT and SNEGSKA (reference sequence).

This clone was seen a handful of times. The V call is TRBV3-1 (or the pseudogene TRBV3-2), the J call TRBJ1-6; 9 nucleotides align to TRBD1. CDR1 LGHDT and CDR2 YNNKEL come from the germline V gene (reference sequence). The CDR3 runs to 15 residues. Trimming took 3 bases from V and 5 from J; bases not matched to a gene: 2. The CDR3 protein is CASSQGQGHNSPLHF. The CDR3 DNA sequence: TGTGCCAGCAGCCAGGGACAGGGACATAATTCACCCCTCCACTTT.

The chain recombines TRBV7-9 with TRBJ2-2; 13 bases align to TRBD2. Germline CDR1 and CDR2: SEHNR and FQNEAQ (reference sequence). The CDR3 extends over 17 amino acids. Unmatched junction bases numbered 5, after V lost 7 bases and J lost 0 bases. Written as DNA, the CDR3 is TGTGCCAGCACGGGACTAGCGGGGACTTCGAACACCGGGGAGCTGTTTTTT. Translating it yields CASTGLAGTSNTGELFF.

This clone was observed a handful of times. The CDR3 loop reads CASSENSGTPYNEQFF. The CDR3 region has the DNA TGCGCCAGCAGCGAGAATTCCGGGACACCTTACAATGAGCAGTTCTTC. The V call is TRBV5-1, the J call TRBJ2-1; perhaps TRBD1 as D (6 bases). Trimming took off 4 bases at V and 4 bases at J, with 18 bases between the two ends. The CDR3 sequence is 16 residues long. Germline V lookup: CDR1 SGHRS, CDR2 YFSETQ.